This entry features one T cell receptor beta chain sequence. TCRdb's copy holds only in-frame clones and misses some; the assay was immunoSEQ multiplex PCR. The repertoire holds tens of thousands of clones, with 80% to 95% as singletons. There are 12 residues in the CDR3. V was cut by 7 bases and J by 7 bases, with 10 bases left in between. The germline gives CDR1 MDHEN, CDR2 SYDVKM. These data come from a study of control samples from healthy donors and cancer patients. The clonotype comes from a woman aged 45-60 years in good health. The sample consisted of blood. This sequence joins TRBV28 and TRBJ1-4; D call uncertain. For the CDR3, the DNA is TGTGCCAGCACCGACACAAGTGAAAAACTGTTTTTT. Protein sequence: CASTDTSEKLFF.